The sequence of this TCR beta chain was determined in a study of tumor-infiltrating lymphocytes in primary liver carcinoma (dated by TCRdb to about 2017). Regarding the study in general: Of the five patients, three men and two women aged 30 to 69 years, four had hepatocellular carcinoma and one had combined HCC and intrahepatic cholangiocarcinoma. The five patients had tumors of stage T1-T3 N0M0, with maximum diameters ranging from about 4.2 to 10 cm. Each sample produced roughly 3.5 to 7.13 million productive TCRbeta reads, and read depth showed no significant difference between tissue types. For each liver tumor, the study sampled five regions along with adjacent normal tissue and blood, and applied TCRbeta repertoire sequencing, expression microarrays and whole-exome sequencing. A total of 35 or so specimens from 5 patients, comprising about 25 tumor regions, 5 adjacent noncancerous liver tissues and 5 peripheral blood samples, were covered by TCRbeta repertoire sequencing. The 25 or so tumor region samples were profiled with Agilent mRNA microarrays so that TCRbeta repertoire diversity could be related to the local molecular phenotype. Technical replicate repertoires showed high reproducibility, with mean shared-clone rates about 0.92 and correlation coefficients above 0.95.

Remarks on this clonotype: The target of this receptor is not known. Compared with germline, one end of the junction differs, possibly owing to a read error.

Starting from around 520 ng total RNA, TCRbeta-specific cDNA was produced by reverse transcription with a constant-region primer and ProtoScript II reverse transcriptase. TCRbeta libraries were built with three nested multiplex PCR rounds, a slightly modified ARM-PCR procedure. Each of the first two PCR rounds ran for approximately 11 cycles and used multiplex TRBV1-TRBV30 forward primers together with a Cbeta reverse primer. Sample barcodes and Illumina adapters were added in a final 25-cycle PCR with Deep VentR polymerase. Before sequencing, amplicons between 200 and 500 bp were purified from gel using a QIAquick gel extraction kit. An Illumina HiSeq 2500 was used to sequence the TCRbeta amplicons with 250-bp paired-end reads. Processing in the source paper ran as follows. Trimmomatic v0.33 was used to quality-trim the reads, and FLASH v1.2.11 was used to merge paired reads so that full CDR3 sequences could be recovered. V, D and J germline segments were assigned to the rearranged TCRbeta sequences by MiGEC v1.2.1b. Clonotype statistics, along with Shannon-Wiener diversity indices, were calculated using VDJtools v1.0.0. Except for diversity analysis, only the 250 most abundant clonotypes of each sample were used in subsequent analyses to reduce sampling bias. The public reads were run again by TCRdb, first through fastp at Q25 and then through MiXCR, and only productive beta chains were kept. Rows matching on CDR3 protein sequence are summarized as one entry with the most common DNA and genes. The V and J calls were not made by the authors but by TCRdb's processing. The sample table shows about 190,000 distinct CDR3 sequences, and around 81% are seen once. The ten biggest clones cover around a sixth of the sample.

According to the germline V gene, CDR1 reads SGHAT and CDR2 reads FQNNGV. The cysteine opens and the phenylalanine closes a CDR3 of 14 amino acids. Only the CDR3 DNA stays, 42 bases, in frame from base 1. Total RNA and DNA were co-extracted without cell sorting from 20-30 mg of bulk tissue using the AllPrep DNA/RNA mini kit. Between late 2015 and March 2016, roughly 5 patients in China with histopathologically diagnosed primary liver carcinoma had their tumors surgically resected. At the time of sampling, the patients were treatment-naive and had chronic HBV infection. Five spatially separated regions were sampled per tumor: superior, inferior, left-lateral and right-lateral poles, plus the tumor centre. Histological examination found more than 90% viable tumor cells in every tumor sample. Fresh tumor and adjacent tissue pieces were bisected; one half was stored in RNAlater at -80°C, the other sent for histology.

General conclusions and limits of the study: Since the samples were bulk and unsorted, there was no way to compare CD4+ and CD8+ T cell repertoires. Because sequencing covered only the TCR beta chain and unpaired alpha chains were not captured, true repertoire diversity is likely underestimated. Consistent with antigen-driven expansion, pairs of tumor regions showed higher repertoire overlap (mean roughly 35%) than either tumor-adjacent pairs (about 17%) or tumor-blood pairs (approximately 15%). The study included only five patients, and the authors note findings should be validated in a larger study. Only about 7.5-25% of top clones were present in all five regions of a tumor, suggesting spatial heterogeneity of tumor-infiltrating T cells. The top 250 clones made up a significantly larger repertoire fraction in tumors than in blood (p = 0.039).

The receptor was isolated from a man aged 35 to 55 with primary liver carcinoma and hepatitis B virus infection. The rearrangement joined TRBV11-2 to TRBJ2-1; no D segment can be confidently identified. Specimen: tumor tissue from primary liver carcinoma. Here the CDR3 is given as CVSSSSGFDNEQFF. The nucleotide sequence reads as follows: TGTGTCAGCAGCTCGTCCGGGTTCGACAATGAGCAGTTCTTC.